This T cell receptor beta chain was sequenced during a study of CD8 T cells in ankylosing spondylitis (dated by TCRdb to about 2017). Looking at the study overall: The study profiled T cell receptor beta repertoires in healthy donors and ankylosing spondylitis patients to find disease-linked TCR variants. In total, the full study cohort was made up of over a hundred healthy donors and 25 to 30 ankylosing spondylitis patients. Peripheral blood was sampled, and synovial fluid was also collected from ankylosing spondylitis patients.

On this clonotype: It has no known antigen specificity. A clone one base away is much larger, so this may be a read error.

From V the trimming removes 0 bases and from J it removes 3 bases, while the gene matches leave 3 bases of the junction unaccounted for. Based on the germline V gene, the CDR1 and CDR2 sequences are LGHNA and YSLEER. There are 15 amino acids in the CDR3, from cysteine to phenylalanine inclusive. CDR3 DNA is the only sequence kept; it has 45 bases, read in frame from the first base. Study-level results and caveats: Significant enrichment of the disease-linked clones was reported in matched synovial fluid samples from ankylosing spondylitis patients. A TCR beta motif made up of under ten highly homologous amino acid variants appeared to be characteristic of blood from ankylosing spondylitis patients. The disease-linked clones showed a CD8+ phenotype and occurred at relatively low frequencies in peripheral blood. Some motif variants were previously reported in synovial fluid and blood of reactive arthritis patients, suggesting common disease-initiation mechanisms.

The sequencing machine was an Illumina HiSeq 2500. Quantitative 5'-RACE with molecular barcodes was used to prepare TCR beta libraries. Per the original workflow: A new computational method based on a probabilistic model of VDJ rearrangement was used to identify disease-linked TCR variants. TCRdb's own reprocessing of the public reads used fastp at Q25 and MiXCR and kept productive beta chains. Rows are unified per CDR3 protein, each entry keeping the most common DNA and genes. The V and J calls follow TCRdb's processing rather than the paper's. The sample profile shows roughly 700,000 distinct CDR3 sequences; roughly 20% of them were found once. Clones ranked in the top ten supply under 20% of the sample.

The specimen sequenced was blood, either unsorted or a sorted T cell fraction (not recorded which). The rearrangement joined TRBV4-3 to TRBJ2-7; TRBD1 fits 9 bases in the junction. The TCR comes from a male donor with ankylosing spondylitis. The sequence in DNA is TGCGCCAGCAGCCAAGATAGGGGACAGGGCTACGAGCAGTACTTC. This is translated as CASSQDRGQGYEQYF.